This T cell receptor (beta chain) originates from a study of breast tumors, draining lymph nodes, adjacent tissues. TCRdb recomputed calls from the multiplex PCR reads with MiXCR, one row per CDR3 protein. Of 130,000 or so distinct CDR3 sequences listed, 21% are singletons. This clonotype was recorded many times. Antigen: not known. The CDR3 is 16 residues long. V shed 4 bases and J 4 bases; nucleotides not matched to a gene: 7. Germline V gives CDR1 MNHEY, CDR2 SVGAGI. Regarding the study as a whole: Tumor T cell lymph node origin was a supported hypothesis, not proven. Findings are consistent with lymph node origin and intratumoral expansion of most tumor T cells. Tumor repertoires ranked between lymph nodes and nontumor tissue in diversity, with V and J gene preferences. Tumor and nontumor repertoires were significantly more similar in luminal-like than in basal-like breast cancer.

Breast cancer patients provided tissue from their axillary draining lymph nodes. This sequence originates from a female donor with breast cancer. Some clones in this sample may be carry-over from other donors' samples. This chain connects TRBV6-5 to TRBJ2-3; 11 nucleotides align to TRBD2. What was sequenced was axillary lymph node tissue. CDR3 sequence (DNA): TGTGCCAGCAGTTCAGAACTAGCGGGAGAGTCAGATACGCAGTATTTT. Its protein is CASSSELAGESDTQYF.